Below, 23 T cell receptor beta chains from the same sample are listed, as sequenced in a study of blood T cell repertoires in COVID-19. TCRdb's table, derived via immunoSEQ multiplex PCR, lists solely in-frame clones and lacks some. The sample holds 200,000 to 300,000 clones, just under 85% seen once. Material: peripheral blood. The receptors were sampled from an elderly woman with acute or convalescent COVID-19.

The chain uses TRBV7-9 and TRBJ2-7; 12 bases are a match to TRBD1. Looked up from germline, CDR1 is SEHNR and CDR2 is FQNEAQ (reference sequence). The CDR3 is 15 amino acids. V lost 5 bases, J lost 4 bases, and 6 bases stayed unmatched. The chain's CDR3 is CASSAPGQGAYEQYF. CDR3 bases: TGTGCCAGCAGCGCACCGGGACAGGGGGCTTACGAGCAGTACTTC.

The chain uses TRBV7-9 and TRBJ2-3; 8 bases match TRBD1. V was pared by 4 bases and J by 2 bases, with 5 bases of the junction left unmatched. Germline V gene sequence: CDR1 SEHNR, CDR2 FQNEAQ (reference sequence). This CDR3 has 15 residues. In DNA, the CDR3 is TGTGCCAGCAGCTCGGGACAGGCGCTCACAGATACGCAGTATTTT. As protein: CASSSGQALTDTQYF.

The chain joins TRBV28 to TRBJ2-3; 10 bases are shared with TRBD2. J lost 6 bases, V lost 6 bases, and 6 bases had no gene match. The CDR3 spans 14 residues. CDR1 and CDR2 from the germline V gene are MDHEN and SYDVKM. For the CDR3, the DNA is TGTGCCAGCAGGAAAGCGGGGGGGCCGGATACGCAGTATTTT. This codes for CASRKAGGPDTQYF.

The CDR3 bases are TGCGCCAGCAGCCCAGGGACTAGCGGGGGTAAGACCGGGGAGCTGTTTTTT. Protein product: CASSPGTSGGKTGELFF. The chain joins TRBV5-1 to TRBJ2-2, with 14 bases identical to TRBD2. The CDR3 runs to 17 residues. Losses at the gene ends were 4 bases for V and 5 bases for J; bases not matched to a gene: 7. CDR1 SGHRS and CDR2 YFSETQ come from the germline V gene.

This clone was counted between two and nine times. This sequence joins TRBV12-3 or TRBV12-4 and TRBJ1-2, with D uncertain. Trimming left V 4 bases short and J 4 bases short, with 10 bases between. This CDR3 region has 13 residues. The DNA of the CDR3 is TGTGCCAGCAGTTCCCGGGGAACCTATGGCTACACCTTC. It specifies CASSSRGTYGYTF.

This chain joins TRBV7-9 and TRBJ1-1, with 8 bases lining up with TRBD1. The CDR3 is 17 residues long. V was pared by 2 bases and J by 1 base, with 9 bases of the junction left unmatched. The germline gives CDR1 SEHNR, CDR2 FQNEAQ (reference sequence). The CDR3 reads CASSLWSGTGRNTEAFF. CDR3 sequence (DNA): TGTGCCAGCAGCTTATGGTCGGGGACAGGACGGAACACTGAAGCTTTCTTT.

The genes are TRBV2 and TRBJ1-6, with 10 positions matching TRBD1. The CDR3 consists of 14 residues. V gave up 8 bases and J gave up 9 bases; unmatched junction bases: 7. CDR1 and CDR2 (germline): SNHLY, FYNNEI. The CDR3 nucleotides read TGTGCCAGCGGCGGAGGGACAGGGGTTTCACCCCTCCACTTT. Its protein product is CASGGGTGVSPLHF.

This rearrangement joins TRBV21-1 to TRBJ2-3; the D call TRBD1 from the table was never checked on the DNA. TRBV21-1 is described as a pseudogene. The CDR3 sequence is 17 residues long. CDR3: CASSKVRRGQLTDTQYF. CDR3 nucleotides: TGTGCCAGCAGCAAAGTAAGAAGAGGACAGCTAACAGATACGCAGTATTTT.

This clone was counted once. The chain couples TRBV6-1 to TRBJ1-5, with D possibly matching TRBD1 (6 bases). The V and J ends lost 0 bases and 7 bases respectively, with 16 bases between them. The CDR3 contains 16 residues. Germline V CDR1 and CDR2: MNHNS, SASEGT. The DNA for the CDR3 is TGTGCCAGCAGTGAAGCGCTTCGGGGGGCAGGGCAGCCCCAGCATTTT. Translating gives CASSEALRGAGQPQHF.

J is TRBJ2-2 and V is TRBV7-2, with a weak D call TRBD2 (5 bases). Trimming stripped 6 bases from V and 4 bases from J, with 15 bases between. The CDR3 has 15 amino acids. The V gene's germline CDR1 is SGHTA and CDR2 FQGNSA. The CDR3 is CASSLREAGTGELFF. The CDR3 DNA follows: TGTGCCAGCAGTTTACGTGAGGCGGGCACCGGGGAGCTGTTTTTT.

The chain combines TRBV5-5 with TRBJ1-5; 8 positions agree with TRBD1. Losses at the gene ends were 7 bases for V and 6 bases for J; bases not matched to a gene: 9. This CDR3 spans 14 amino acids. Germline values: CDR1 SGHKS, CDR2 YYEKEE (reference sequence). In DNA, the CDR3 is TGTGCCAGCGGGCTCGCAGGGGGCGGTCAGCCCCAGCATTTT. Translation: CASGLAGGGQPQHF.

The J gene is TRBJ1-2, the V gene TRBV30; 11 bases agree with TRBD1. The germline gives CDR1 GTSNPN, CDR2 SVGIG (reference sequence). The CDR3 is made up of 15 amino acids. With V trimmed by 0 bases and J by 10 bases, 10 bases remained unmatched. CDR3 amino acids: CAWSVLRTGGLSYTF. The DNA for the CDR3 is TGTGCCTGGAGTGTACTTCGGACAGGGGGCCTCTCCTACACCTTC.

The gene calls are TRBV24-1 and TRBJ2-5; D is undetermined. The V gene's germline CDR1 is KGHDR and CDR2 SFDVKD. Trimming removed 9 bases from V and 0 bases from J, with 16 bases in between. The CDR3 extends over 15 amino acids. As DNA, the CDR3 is TGTGCCACCGGCACGTCTTTCGTTGACCAAGAGACCCAGTACTTC. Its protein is CATGTSFVDQETQYF.

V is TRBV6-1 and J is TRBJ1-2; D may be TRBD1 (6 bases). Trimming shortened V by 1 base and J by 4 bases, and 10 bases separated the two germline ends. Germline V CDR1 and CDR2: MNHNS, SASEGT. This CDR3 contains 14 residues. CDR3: CASSEEGQIYGYTF. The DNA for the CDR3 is TGTGCCAGCAGTGAAGAGGGACAAATCTATGGCTACACCTTC.

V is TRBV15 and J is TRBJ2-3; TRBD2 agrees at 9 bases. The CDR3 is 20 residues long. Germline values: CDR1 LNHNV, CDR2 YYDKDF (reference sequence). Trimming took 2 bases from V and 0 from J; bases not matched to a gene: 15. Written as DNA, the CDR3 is TGTGCCACCAGCAGACTGTTAGGGACCGCGGGGGGGACTAGCACAGATACGCAGTATTTT. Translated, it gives CATSRLLGTAGGTSTDTQYF.

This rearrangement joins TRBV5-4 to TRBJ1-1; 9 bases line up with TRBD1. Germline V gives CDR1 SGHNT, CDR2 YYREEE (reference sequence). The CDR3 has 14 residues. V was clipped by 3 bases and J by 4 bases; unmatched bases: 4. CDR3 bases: TGTGCCAGCAGCTCCCCGACAGGGGGCACTGAAGCTTTCTTT. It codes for CASSSPTGGTEAFF.

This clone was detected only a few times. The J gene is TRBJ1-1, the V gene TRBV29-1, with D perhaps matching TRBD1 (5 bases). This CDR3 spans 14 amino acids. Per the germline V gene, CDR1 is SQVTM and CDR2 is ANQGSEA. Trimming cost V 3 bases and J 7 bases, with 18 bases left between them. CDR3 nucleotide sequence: TGCAGCGTTGATCAGGGATTGAGGTACGGTGAAGCTTTCTTT. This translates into CSVDQGLRYGEAFF.

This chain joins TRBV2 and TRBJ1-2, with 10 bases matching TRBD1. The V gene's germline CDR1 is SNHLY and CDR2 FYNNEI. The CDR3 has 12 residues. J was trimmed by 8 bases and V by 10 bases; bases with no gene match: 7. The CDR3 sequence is CATAPTGGGYTF. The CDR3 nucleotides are TGTGCCACAGCTCCGACAGGGGGCGGCTACACCTTC.

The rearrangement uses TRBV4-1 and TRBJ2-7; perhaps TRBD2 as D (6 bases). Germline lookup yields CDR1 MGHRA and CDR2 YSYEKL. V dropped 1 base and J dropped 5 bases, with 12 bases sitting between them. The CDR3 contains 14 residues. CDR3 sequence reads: CASSQVGGPDEQYF. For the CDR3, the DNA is TGCGCCAGCAGCCAAGTGGGAGGACCGGACGAGCAGTACTTC.

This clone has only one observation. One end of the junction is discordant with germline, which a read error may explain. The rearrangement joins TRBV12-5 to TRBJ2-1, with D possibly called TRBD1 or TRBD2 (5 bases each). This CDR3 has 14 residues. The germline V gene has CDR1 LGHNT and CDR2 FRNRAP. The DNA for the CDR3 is TGTGCTAGTGGATTGGGGCCCGAGGGCAATGAGCAGTTCTTC. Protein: CASGLGPEGNEQFF.

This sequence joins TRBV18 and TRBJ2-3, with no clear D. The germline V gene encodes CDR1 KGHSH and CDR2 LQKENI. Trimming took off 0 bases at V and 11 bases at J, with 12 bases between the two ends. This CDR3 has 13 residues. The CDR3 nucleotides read TGTGCCAGCTCACCACCGTCGGTAAACCGGCAGTATTTT. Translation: CASSPPSVNRQYF. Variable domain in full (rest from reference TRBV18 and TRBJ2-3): NAGVMQNPRHLVRRRGQEARLRCSPMKGHSHVYWYRQLPEEGLKFMVYLQKENIIDESGMPKERFSAEFPKEGPSILRIQQVVRGDSAAYFCASSPPSVNRQYFGPGTRLTVL.

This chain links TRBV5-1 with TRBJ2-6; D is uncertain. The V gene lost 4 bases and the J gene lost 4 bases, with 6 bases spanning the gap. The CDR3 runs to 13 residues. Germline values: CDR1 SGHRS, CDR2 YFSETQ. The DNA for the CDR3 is TGCGCCAGCAGCCCCCCGGGGGCCAACGTCCTGACTTTC. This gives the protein CASSPPGANVLTF.

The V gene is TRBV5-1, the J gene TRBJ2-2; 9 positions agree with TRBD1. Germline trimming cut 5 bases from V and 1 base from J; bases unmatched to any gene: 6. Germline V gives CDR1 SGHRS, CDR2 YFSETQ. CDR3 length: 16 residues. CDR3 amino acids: CASSFGDRVNTGELFF. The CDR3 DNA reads TGCGCCAGCAGTTTTGGGGACAGGGTGAACACCGGGGAGCTGTTTTTT. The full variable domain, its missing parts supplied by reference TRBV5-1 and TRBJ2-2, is KAGVTQTPRYLIKTRGQQVTLSCSPISGHRSVSWYQQTPGQGLQFLFEYFSETQRNKGNFPGRFSGRQFSNSRSEMNVSTLELGDSALYLCASSFGDRVNTGELFFGEGSRLTVL.